These 30 T cell receptor beta chains were sequenced from one sample in a study of T cell changes during pregnancy in multiple sclerosis. The data were produced by immunoSEQ multiplex PCR, yet TCRdb's version contains in-frame clones alone and is incomplete. This sample carries roughly 38,000 clones, 94% of them seen once, and the ten largest clones take roughly 8.1%. This specimen was CD8+ T cells from peripheral blood mononuclear cells, taken in the third trimester of pregnancy. Receptors were obtained from a female donor with multiple sclerosis, enrolled in a pregnancy study.

This chain connects TRBV4-1 to TRBJ2-7; 8 nucleotides align to TRBD1. V was clipped by 0 bases and J by 3 bases; unmatched bases: 7. Germline V gives CDR1 MGHRA, CDR2 YSYEKL. The CDR3 is 16 residues long. In DNA, the CDR3 is TGCGCCAGCAGCCAAGAAGAGACAGGGGTAGGCTACGAGCAGTACTTC. It translates to CASSQEETGVGYEQYF.

This sequence joins TRBV27 and TRBJ2-7; 9 nucleotides align to TRBD2. J lost 7 bases, V lost 4 bases, and 14 bases had no gene match. This CDR3 spans 16 amino acids. Germline CDR1 reads MNHEY; CDR2 reads SMNVEV (reference sequence). The CDR3 sequence: CASSSLGAGGGGEQYF. The CDR3 nucleotides are TGTGCCAGCAGTTCCCTAGGGGCGGGAGGGGGAGGAGAGCAGTACTTC.

The rearrangement uses TRBV4-1 and TRBJ2-7; 7 bases are shared with TRBD2. This CDR3 region has 15 residues. Germline loops: CDR1 MGHRA, CDR2 YSYEKL. With V trimmed by 3 bases and J by 0 bases, 5 bases remained unmatched. CDR3 sequence reads: CASSQLAVGSYEQYF. The CDR3 nucleotides read TGCGCCAGCAGCCAGCTAGCGGTCGGCTCCTACGAGCAGTACTTC.

The chain uses TRBV18 and TRBJ1-1, with 9 positions matching TRBD1. Germline values: CDR1 KGHSH, CDR2 LQKENI. V was pared by 2 bases and J by 1 base, with 8 bases of the junction left unmatched. This CDR3 contains 17 residues. CDR3: CASSPGTGPPSNTEAFF. For the CDR3, the DNA is TGTGCCAGCTCACCAGGGACAGGGCCACCATCGAACACTGAAGCTTTCTTT. The whole variable domain, filled in from reference TRBV18 and TRBJ1-1, reads NAGVMQNPRHLVRRRGQEARLRCSPMKGHSHVYWYRQLPEEGLKFMVYLQKENIIDESGMPKERFSAEFPKEGPSILRIQQVVRGDSAAYFCASSPGTGPPSNTEAFFGQGTRLTVV.

The chain has TRBV4-2 and TRBJ1-3; D uncertain. Germline V gene data show CDR1 as LGHNA and CDR2 as YNFKEQ. The CDR3 contains 13 residues. V dropped 3 bases and J dropped 8 bases, with 11 bases sitting between them. The CDR3 DNA sequence: TGTGCCAGCAGCCAGCGTCTCGGGGACACCATATATTTT. This translates into CASSQRLGDTIYF.

This sequence joins TRBV12-5 and TRBJ2-2; D is perhaps TRBD1 (5 bases). This CDR3 spans 14 amino acids. The V gene lost 7 bases and the J gene lost 7 bases, with 16 bases spanning the gap. CDR1 and CDR2 (germline): LGHNT, FRNRAP. CDR3 amino acids: CASADDSNFGELFF. Written as DNA, the CDR3 is TGTGCTAGTGCCGATGACAGTAACTTCGGGGAGCTGTTTTTT.

The chain employs TRBV7-2 and TRBJ2-1; maybe TRBD2 (6 bases). Germline CDR1 reads SGHTA; CDR2 reads FQGNSA. V was pared by 3 bases and J by 5 bases, with 14 bases between. The CDR3 is 15 residues long. CDR3 loop: CASSFSGFSHNEQFF. The CDR3 bases are TGTGCCAGCAGCTTTAGCGGCTTTTCCCACAATGAGCAGTTCTTC. Filled out from reference TRBV7-2 and TRBJ2-1, the complete variable domain reads GAGVSQSPSNKVTEKGKDVELRCDPISGHTALYWYRQSLGQGLEFLIYFQGNSAPDKSGLPSDRFSAERTGGSVSTLTIQRTQQEDSAVYLCASSFSGFSHNEQFFGPGTRLTVL.

The chain links TRBV13 to TRBJ1-2; 7 bases align to TRBD1. CDR1 is PRHDT and CDR2 is FYEKMQ in the germline V gene (reference sequence). The trim removed 0 bases at V and 3 bases at J, leaving 1 base unmatched. This CDR3 spans 14 amino acids. For the CDR3, the DNA is TGTGCCAGCAGCTTAGGAACAGGGGACTATGGCTACACCTTC. Translating it yields CASSLGTGDYGYTF.

On this clone: As the CDR3 is not closed by the conserved phenylalanine or tryptophan, this likely results from a read error. The limits of the CDR3 on the DNA are not certain, so only TCRdb's listed CDR3 is given. The V gene is TRBV20-1, the J gene TRBJ1-1. In germline, CDR1 is DFQATT, CDR2 SNEGSKA (reference sequence). A total of 8 residues make up the CDR3, ends included. CDR3 region: CSASPFLV.

As concerns this clone: One end of the junction varies from germline; a read error may be responsible. This rearrangement joins TRBV5-6 to TRBJ2-7; TRBD2 aligns across 11 bases. Germline-derived CDR1 and CDR2 are SGHDT and YYEEEE. The CDR3 extends over 14 amino acids. Here the CDR3 reads CASTLGLAAREQYF. CDR3 DNA: TGTGCCAGCACCTTGGGACTAGCGGCCCGCGAGCAGTACTTC. The variable domain in full, with the rest retrieved from reference TRBV5-6 and TRBJ2-7, is DAGVTQSPTHLIKTRGQQVTLRCSPKSGHDTVSWYQQALGQGPQFIFQYYEEEERQRGNFPDRFSGHQFPNYSSELNVNALLLGDSALYLCASTLGLAAREQYFGPGTRLTVT.

This chain joins TRBV28 and TRBJ2-2; 7 bases fit TRBD2. The CDR3 is 14 residues long. The germline CDR1 and CDR2 sequences are MDHEN and SYDVKM. J was trimmed by 0 bases and V by 8 bases; bases with no gene match: 3. CDR3 amino acids: CASRLASNTGELFF. The CDR3 DNA reads as TGTGCCAGCCGACTAGCATCGAACACCGGGGAGCTGTTTTTT.

The J gene is TRBJ1-5, the V gene TRBV28; D is unresolved. Trimming cost V 3 bases and J 4 bases, with 13 bases left between them. The CDR3 has 15 residues. Germline V gene sequence: CDR1 MDHEN, CDR2 SYDVKM. The CDR3 is CASSFPRGMNQPQHF. CDR3 in DNA: TGTGCCAGCAGTTTCCCGCGGGGTATGAATCAGCCCCAGCATTTT. Looking up the rest from reference TRBV28 and TRBJ1-5 gives the full variable domain: DVKVTQSSRYLVKRTGEKVFLECVQDMDHENMFWYRQDPGLGLRLIYFSYDVKMKEKGDIPEGYSVSREKKERFSLILESASTNQTSMYLCASSFPRGMNQPQHFGDGTRLSIL.

The genes are TRBV19 and TRBJ2-1; TRBD2 might be the D (6 bases). V shed 3 bases and J shed 2 bases, with 11 bases lying between them. This CDR3 comprises 15 residues. CDR1 and CDR2 from the germline V gene are LNHDA and SQIVND (reference sequence). For the CDR3, the DNA is TGTGCCAGTAGTATTTGGGGACTCGCCTACAATGAGCAGTTCTTC. Protein: CASSIWGLAYNEQFF.

The CDR3 DNA follows: TGTGCCAGCAGCCCCACGACAGGGAATGCTTTCTTT. Translation: CASSPTTGNAFF. The V call is TRBV7-2, the J call TRBJ1-1; TRBD1 matches at 7 bases. From germline, CDR1 is SGHTA and CDR2 FQGNSA. The CDR3 has 12 residues. Germline trimming cut 5 bases from V and 11 bases from J; bases unmatched to any gene: 8.

The chain uses TRBV9 and TRBJ2-3, with TRBD2 as a possible D gene (5 bases). CDR3 length equals 13 residues. Trimming pared 4 bases from V and 5 bases from J, leaving 11 bases between. Per germline, CDR1 SGDLS and CDR2 YYNGEE. This CDR3 is CASSPNREDTQYF. CDR3 coding DNA: TGTGCCAGCAGCCCTAATCGGGAAGATACGCAGTATTTT.

V usage is TRBV27 and J usage is TRBJ2-7; perhaps TRBD2 as D (5 bases). The CDR3 extends over 14 amino acids. Germline V gene data show CDR1 as MNHEY and CDR2 as SMNVEV (reference sequence). V was clipped by 2 bases and J by 2 bases, with 10 bases between them. The CDR3 nucleotides read TGTGCCAGCAGTTTAGCAGCGGCAACCTACGAGCAGTACTTC. Protein: CASSLAAATYEQYF.

The chain joins TRBV4-1 to TRBJ2-7, with a tentative D call TRBD1 (6 bases). Trimming left V 1 base short and J 8 bases short, with 9 bases between. From germline, CDR1 is MGHRA and CDR2 YSYEKL. This CDR3 is 12 amino acids long. This CDR3 is CASSQGTEKQYF. The CDR3 DNA is TGCGCCAGCAGCCAAGGGACAGAAAAGCAGTACTTC.

The chain uses TRBV2 and TRBJ1-2, with 7 bases aligning to TRBD1. This CDR3 is 13 amino acids long. Trimming removed 8 bases from V and 4 bases from J; junction bases left unmatched: 7. Per the germline V gene, CDR1 is SNHLY and CDR2 is FYNNEI. CDR3 sequence reads: CASPRQGSYGYTF. The CDR3 DNA sequence: TGTGCCAGCCCCAGACAGGGTAGCTATGGCTACACCTTC.

A word on this clone: One junction end does not reproduce the germline sequence, and a read error may be involved. V and J are TRBV7-9 and TRBJ2-3, with 13 bases lining up with TRBD2. This CDR3 spans 13 amino acids. CDR1 is SEHNR and CDR2 is FQNEAQ in the germline V gene (reference sequence). DNA for the CDR3: TGTGCCAGCAGCTCCGGACTAGCGGGAGAGCCGGTGTTT. Amino acids: CASSSGLAGEPVF.

V and J are TRBV4-2 and TRBJ2-1; D gene unclear. This CDR3 has 14 amino acids. V lost 0 bases and J 10 bases, leaving 13 bases between the germline ends. CDR1 LGHNA and CDR2 YNFKEQ come from the germline V gene. The CDR3 is CASSQDPRSTEQFF. The DNA of the CDR3 is TGTGCCAGCAGCCAAGATCCCCGCTCGACAGAGCAGTTCTTC.

This clone is a singleton in its sample. This chain links TRBV19 with TRBJ2-2; the match to TRBD2 covers 9 bases. Per the germline V gene, CDR1 is LNHDA and CDR2 is SQIVND (reference sequence). The CDR3 covers 14 residues. V lost 3 bases and J lost 5; bases outside the gene matches: 1. This chain's CDR3 is CASSMLAGTGELFF. CDR3 nucleotide sequence: TGTGCCAGTAGTATGCTAGCGGGAACCGGGGAGCTGTTTTTT.

The chain uses TRBV27 and TRBJ1-1; D ambiguous. Trimming cost V 6 bases and J 4 bases, with 12 bases left between them. CDR1 and CDR2 from the germline V gene are MNHEY and SMNVEV (reference sequence). The CDR3 is made up of 13 amino acids. The CDR3 DNA is TGTGCCAGCAGAACGGGAGGAGGCACTGAAGCTTTCTTT. It translates to CASRTGGGTEAFF.

This chain uses TRBV5-1 with TRBJ2-5, with 16 bases lining up with TRBD2. Germline V lookup: CDR1 SGHRS, CDR2 YFSETQ. This CDR3 has 18 residues. Trimming took 4 bases from V and 6 from J; bases not matched to a gene: 12. CDR3: CASSPPGLAGGPSKTQYF. The CDR3 nucleotides read TGCGCCAGCAGCCCACCGGGACTAGCGGGAGGGCCCTCGAAGACCCAGTACTTC.

This chain's CDR3 is CASSLEGGATAFF. CDR3 nucleotides: TGCGCCAGCAGCTTGGAAGGGGGCGCGACAGCTTTCTTT. The gene calls are TRBV5-1 and TRBJ1-1; 7 positions agree with TRBD1. The CDR3 extends over 13 amino acids. V was pared by 0 bases and J by 10 bases, with 6 bases of the junction left unmatched. Per the germline V gene, CDR1 is SGHRS and CDR2 is YFSETQ.

V and J are TRBV6-5 and TRBJ2-7, with 7 bases lining up with TRBD1. There are 13 residues in the CDR3. V shed 6 bases and J 4 bases; nucleotides not matched to a gene: 6. CDR1 and CDR2 from the germline V gene are MNHEY and SVGAGI. The CDR3 here is CASSPGTAYEQYF. The CDR3 DNA reads TGTGCCAGCAGCCCCGGGACAGCGTACGAGCAGTACTTC.

The gene calls are TRBV28 and TRBJ2-7; TRBD2 matches 9 bases. The trim removed 3 bases at V and 3 bases at J, leaving 6 bases unmatched. The germline gives CDR1 MDHEN, CDR2 SYDVKM. The CDR3 totals 15 residues. The CDR3 DNA is TGTGCCAGCAGTTTTCTCCTAGCGGGACTCTACGAGCAGTACTTC. Translated: CASSFLLAGLYEQYF.

This clone was found once. The chain joins TRBV7-9 to TRBJ2-3; the match to TRBD2 covers 7 bases. Germline CDR1 SEHNR, CDR2 FQNEAQ (reference sequence). The CDR3 loop spans 16 amino acids. With 5 bases clipped from V and 2 bases from J, the junction kept 10 bases outside the gene matches. The CDR3 DNA sequence: TGTGCCAGCAGCCGGTCGCGGGAGCCCTCCACAGATACGCAGTATTTT. This gives the protein CASSRSREPSTDTQYF.

The chain employs TRBV27 and TRBJ2-7; 7 nucleotides line up with TRBD1. This CDR3 comprises 13 residues. The V and J ends lost 5 bases and 4 bases, in that order; junction bases with no gene match: 5. Looked up from germline, CDR1 is MNHEY and CDR2 is SMNVEV (reference sequence). The CDR3 protein is CASSPQGQYEQYF. The CDR3 DNA reads TGTGCCAGCAGTCCCCAGGGACAGTACGAGCAGTACTTC.

The chain recombines TRBV28 with TRBJ2-5, with TRBD2 matching 15 bases. CDR1 and CDR2 from the germline V gene are MDHEN and SYDVKM. After removal of 6 bases from V and 5 bases from J, the junction contained 13 bases not matched to a gene. The CDR3 has 18 residues. The CDR3 loop reads CASSYWTSGRAVGETQYF. The CDR3 DNA follows: TGTGCCAGCAGCTACTGGACTAGCGGGAGGGCCGTTGGGGAGACCCAGTACTTC.

The J gene is TRBJ2-7, the V gene TRBV11-2; TRBD1 is a possible D gene (6 bases). This CDR3 comprises 14 residues. V was cut by 3 bases and J by 2 bases, with 11 bases left in between. Germline values: CDR1 SGHAT, CDR2 FQNNGV. CDR3 amino acids: CASSFQGRAYEQYF. CDR3 DNA sequence: TGTGCCAGCAGCTTTCAGGGGCGCGCCTACGAGCAGTACTTC.